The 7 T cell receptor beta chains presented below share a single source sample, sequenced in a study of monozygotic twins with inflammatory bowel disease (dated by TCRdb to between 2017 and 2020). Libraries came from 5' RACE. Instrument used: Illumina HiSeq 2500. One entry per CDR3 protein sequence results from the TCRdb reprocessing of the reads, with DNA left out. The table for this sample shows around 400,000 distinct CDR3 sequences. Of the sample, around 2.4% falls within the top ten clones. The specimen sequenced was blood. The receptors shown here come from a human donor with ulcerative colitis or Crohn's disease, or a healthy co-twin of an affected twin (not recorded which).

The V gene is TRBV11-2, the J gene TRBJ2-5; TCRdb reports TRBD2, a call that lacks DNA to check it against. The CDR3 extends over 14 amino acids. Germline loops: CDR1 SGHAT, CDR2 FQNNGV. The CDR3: CASGRTGLTGTQYF.

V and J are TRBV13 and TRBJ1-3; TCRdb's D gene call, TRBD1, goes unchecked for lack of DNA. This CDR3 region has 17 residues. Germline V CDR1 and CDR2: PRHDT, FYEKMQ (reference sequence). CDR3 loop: CASSGPETGASGNTIYF.

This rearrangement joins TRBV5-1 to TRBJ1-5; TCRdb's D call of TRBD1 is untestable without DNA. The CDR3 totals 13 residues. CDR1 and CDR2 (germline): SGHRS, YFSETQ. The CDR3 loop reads CASSLGGREPQHF.

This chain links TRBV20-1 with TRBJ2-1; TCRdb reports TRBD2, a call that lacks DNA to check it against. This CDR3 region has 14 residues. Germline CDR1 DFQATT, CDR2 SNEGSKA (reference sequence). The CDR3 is CSSPAAGVYNEQFF.

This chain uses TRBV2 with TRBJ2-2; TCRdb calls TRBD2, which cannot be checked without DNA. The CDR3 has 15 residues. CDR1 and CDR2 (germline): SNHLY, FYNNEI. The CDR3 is CASSEFTSNTGELFF.

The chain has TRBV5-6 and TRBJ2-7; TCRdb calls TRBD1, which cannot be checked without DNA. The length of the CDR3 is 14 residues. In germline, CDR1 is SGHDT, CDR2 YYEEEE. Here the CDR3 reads CASSLTGDRYEQYF. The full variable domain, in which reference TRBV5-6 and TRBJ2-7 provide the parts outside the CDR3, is DAGVTQSPTHLIKTRGQQVTLRCSPKSGHDTVSWYQQALGQGPQFIFQYYEEEERQRGNFPDRFSGHQFPNYSSELNVNALLLGDSALYLCASSLTGDRYEQYFGPGTRLTVT.

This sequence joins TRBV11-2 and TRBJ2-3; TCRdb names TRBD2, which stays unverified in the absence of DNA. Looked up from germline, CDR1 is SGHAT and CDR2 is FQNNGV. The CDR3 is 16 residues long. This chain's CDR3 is CASSKTSGRRTDTQYF. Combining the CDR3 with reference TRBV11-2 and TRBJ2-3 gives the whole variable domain EAGVAQSPRYKIIEKRQSVAFWCNPISGHATLYWYQQILGQGPKLLIQFQNNGVVDDSQLPKDRFSAERLKGVDSTLKIQPAKLEDSAVYLCASSKTSGRRTDTQYFGPGTRLTVL.